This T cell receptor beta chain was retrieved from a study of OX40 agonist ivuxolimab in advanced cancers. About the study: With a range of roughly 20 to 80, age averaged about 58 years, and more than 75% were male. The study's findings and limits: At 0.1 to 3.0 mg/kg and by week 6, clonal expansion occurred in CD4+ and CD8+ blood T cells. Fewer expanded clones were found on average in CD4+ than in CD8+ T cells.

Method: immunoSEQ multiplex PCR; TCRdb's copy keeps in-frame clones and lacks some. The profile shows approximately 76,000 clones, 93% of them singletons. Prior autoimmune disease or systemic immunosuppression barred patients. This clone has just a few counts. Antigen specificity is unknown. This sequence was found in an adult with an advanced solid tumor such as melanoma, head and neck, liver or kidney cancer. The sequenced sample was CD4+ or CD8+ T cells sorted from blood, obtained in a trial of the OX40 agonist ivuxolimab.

The CDR3 bases are TGTGCCAGCAGCTTGGACAGAGGACGACTACAGCCCCAGCATTTT. It codes for CASSLDRGRLQPQHF. The chain is built from TRBV5-5 and TRBJ1-5; D is unresolved. This CDR3 is built from 15 residues. CDR1 and CDR2 (germline): SGHKS, YYEKEE (reference sequence). V shed 0 bases and J shed 7 bases, with 14 bases lying between them. Using reference TRBV5-5 and TRBJ1-5 for the parts outside the CDR3, the full variable domain is DAGVTQSPTHLIKTRGQQVTLRCSPISGHKSVSWYQQVLGQGPQFIFQYYEKEERGRGNFPDRFSARQFPNYSSELNVNALLLGDSALYLCASSLDRGRLQPQHFGDGTRLSIL.